This T cell receptor (beta chain) appears in the sequencing data of a study of cytomegalovirus exposure and HLA in healthy donors. The study ran its PCR with 60 Vbeta and 13 Jbeta primers. Clones were read by immunoSEQ multiplex PCR, and TCRdb kept only the in-frame ones, dropping some. The sample holds approximately 90,000 clones; 65% to 80% are singletons and the top ten take just over 3%. CDR1 and CDR2 from the germline V gene are SGHTA and FQGNSA. The junction had 10 bases not matched to a gene; V was cut back by 6 bases and J by 5 bases. This CDR3 spans 15 amino acids. The TCR comes from a man aged 40-49 years in good health and CMV-seronegative. Specimen: PBMCs. The chain joins TRBV7-2 to TRBJ2-1, with 7 bases that match TRBD1. The DNA for the CDR3 is TGTGCCAGCAGACCTAGGGGACAGAGAAACAATGAGCAGTTCTTC. Translation: CASRPRGQRNNEQFF.